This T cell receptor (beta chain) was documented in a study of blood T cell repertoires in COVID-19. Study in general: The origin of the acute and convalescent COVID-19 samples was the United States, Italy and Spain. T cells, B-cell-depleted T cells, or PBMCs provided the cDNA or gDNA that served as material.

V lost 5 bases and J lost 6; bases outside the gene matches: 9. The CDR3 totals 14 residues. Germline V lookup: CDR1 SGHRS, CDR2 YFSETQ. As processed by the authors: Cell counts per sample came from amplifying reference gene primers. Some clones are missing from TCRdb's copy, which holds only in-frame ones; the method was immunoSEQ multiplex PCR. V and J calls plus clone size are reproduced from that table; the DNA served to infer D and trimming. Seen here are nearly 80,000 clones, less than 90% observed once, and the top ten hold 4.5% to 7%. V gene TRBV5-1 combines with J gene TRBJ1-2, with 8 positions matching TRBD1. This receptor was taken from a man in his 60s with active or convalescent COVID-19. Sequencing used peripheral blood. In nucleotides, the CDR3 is TGCGCCAGCAGAAAAGGACAGGGATCGAATGGCTACACCTTC. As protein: CASRKGQGSNGYTF.